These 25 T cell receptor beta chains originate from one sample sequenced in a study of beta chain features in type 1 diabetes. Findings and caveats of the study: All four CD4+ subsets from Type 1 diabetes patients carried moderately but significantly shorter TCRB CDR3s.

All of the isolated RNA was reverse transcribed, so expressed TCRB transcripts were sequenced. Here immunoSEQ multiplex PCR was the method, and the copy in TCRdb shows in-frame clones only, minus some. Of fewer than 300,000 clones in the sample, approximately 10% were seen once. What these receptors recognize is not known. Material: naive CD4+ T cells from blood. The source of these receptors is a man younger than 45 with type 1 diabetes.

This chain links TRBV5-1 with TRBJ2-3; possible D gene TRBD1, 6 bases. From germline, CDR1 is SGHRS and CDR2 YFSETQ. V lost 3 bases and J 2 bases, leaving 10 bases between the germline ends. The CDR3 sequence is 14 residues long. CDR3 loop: CASSYDRITDTQYF. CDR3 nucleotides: TGCGCCAGCAGCTACGACAGGATCACAGATACGCAGTATTTT.

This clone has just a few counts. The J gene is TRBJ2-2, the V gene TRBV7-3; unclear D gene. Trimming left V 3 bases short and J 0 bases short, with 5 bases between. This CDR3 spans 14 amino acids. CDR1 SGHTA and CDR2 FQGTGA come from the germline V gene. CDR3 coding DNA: TGTGCCAGCAGCTTTTATGCGAACACCGGGGAGCTGTTTTTT. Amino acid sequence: CASSFYANTGELFF. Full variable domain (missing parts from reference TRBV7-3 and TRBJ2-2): GAGVSQTPSNKVTEKGKYVELRCDPISGHTALYWYRQSLGQGPEFLIYFQGTGAADDSGLPNDRFFAVRPEGSVSTLKIQRTERGDSAVYLCASSFYANTGELFFGEGSRLTVL.

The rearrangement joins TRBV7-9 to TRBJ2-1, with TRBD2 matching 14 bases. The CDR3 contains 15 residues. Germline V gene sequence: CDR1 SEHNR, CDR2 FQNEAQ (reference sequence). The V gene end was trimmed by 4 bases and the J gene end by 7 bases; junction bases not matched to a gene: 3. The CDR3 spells CASSYGLAGGNEQFF. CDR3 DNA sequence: TGTGCCAGCAGCTATGGACTAGCGGGGGGTAATGAGCAGTTCTTC.

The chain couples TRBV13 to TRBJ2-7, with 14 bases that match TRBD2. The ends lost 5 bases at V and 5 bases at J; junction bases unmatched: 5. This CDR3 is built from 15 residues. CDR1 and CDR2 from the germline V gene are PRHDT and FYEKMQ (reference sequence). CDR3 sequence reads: CASSNGLAGGNEQYF. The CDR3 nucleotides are TGTGCCAGCAGCAACGGACTAGCGGGGGGAAACGAGCAGTACTTC.

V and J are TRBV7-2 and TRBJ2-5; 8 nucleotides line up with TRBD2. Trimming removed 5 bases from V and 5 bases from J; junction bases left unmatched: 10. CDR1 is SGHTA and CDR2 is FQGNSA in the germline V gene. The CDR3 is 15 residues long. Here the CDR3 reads CASSGPGLVGETQYF. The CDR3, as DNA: TGTGCCAGCAGCGGACCGGGACTAGTCGGTGAGACCCAGTACTTC.

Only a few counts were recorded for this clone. The CDR3 spells CATRYQETQYF. In DNA, the CDR3 is TGTGCCACCCGCTATCAAGAGACCCAGTACTTC. This rearrangement joins TRBV2 to TRBJ2-5; no clear D. Germline CDR1 SNHLY, CDR2 FYNNEI. The CDR3 runs 11 residues. With 10 bases removed from V and 2 bases from J, the gap between germline ends came to 8 bases.

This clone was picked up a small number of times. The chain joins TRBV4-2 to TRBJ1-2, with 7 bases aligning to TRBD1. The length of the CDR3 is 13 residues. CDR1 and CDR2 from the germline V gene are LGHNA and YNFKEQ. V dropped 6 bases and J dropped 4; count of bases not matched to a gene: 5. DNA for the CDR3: TGTGCCAGCAGACTTGACAGGGCCTATGGCTACACCTTC. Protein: CASRLDRAYGYTF.

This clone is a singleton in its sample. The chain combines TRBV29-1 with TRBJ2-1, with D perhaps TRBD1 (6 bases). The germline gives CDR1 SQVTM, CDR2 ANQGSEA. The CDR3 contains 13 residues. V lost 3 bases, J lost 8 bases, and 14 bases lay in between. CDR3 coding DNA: TGCAGCGTTGAGGGGGCCGAAGTCGATGAGCAGTTCTTC. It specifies CSVEGAEVDEQFF.

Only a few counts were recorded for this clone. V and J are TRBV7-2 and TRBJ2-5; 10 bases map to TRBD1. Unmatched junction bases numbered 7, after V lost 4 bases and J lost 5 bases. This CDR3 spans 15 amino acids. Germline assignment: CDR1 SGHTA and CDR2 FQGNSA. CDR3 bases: TGTGCCAGCAGCTCGGGGACAGGGGACTGGGAGACCCAGTACTTC. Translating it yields CASSSGTGDWETQYF.

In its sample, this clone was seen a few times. CDR3 sequence reads: CASSGRTGQETQYF. The CDR3 DNA reads as TGTGCCAGCAGCGGACGGACAGGCCAAGAGACCCAGTACTTC. V is TRBV7-8 and J is TRBJ2-5, with 7 bases lining up with TRBD1. Germline lookup yields CDR1 SGHVS and CDR2 FQNEAQ. The length of the CDR3 is 14 residues. The V and J ends lost 5 bases and 1 base, in that order; junction bases with no gene match: 4.

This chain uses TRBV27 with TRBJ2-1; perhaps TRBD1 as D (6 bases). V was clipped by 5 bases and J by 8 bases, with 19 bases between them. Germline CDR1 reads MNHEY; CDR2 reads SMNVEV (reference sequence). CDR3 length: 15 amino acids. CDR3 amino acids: CASSALEDSSYEQFF. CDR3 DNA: TGTGCCAGCAGTGCCTTAGAGGACAGCAGCTATGAGCAGTTCTTC.

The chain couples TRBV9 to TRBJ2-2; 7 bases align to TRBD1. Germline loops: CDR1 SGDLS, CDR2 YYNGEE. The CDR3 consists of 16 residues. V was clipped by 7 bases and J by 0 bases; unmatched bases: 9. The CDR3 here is CASCGDRAPNTGELFF. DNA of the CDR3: TGTGCCAGCTGCGGAGACAGGGCCCCGAACACCGGGGAGCTGTTTTTT.

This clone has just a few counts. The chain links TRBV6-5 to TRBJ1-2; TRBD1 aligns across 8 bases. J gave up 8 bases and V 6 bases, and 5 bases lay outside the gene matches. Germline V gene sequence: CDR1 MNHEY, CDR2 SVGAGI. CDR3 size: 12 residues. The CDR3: CASSIDRGGYTF. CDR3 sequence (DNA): TGTGCCAGCAGCATAGACAGGGGAGGCTACACCTTC.

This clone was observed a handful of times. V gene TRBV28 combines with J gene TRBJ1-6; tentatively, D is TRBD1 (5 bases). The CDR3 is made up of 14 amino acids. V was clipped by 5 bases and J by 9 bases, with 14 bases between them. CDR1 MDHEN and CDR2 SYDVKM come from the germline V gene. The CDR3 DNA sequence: TGTGCCAGCAGTACCCTGGGGGGGATTTCACCCCTCCACTTT. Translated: CASSTLGGISPLHF.

The CDR3 nucleotides are TGTGCCAGCAGGAGTACCTTGTACCAAGAGACCCAGTACTTC. Protein product: CASRSTLYQETQYF. The V gene is TRBV28, the J gene TRBJ2-5, with D uncertain. The V and J ends lost 6 bases and 0 bases respectively, with 11 bases between them. Germline CDR1 is MDHEN and CDR2 is SYDVKM. The CDR3 is 14 amino acids.

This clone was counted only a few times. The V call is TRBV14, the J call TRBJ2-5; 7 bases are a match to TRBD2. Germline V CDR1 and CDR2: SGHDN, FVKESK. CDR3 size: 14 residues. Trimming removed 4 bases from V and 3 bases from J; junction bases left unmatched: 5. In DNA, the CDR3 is TGTGCCAGCAGCCCCGGGACTACAAAAGAGACCCAGTACTTC. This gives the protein CASSPGTTKETQYF.

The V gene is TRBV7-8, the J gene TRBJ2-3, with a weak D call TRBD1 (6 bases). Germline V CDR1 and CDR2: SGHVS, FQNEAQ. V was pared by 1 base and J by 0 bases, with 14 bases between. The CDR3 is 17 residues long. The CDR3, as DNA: TGTGCCAGCAGCTTAGTACGACCAGGGGCTAGCACAGATACGCAGTATTTT. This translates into CASSLVRPGASTDTQYF.

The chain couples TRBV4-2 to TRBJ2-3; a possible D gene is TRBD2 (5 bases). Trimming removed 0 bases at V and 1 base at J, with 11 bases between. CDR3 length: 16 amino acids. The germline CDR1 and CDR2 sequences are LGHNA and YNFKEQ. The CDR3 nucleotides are TGTGCCAGCAGCCAAGATCGTCTGAGGGGCACAGATACGCAGTATTTT. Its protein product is CASSQDRLRGTDTQYF.

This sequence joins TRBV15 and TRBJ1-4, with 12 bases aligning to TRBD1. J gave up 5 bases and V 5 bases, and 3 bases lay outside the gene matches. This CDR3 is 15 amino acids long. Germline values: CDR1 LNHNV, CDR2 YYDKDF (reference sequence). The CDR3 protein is CATSGGTGGNEKLFF. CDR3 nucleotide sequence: TGTGCCACCAGCGGAGGGACAGGGGGCAATGAAAAACTGTTTTTT.

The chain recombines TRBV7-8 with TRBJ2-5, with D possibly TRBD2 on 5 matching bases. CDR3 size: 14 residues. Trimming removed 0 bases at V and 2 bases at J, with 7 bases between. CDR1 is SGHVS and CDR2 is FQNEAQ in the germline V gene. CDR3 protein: CASSLAGMQETQYF. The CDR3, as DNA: TGTGCCAGCAGCTTAGCCGGGATGCAAGAGACCCAGTACTTC.

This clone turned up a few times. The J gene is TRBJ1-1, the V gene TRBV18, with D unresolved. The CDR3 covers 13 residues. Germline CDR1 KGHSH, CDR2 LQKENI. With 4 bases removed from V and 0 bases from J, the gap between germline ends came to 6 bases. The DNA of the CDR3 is TGTGCCAGCTCACTTGGCATGAACACTGAAGCTTTCTTT. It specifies CASSLGMNTEAFF.

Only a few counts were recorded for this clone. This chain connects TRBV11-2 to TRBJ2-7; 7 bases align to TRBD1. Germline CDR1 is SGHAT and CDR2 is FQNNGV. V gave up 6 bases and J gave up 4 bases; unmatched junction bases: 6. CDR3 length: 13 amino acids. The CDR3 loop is CASSFDRAYEQYF. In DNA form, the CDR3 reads TGTGCCAGCAGTTTCGACAGGGCGTACGAGCAGTACTTC.

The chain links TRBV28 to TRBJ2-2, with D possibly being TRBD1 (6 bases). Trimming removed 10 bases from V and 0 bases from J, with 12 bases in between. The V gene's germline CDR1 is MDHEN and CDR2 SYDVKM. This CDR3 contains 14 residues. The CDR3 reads CATLRTANTGELFF. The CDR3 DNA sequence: TGTGCCACCCTTAGGACAGCGAACACCGGGGAGCTGTTTTTT.

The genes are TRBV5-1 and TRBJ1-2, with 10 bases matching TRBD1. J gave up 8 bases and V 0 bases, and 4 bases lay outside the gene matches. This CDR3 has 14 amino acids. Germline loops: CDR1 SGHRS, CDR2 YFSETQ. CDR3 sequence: CASSLEGTGDGYTF. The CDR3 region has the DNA TGCGCCAGCAGCTTGGAAGGGACAGGGGACGGCTACACCTTC.

The CDR3 loop is CASSQRRGGTEAFF. DNA of the CDR3: TGTGCCAGCAGCCAGAGGCGAGGGGGCACTGAAGCTTTCTTT. The chain joins TRBV11-1 to TRBJ1-1, with a weak D call TRBD1 (6 bases). Germline loops: CDR1 SGHAT, CDR2 FQDESV (reference sequence). Trimming took 5 bases from V and 4 from J, leaving 14 bases between them. This CDR3 has 14 amino acids.